This T cell receptor beta chain was observed in a study of regulatory T cells in long-lasting Graves disease. Study outcomes and limitations: Preferential use of TRBV28, TRBJ1-2 and TRBJ2-5 was seen in persistent disease.

The time point here: newly diagnosed GD, antithyroid drugs for less than 3 months. The TCR library was prepared using RNA isolated from PBMCs. Through Arm-PCR of CDR3 regions and iRepertoire HTBI primers, TCR beta libraries were built. TCRdb analysed the multiplex PCR reads with MiXCR anew, one entry per CDR3 protein. The sample lists hundreds of thousands of distinct CDR3 sequences, roughly 15% occurring once. The CDR3 runs to 13 residues. Germline V gene lookup returns CDR1 LGHNA and CDR2 YSLEER. The V gene lost 1 base and the J gene lost 6 bases, with 9 bases spanning the gap. As concerns this clonotype: The antigen is undetermined.

Sequenced here: peripheral blood mononuclear cells (PBMCs), sampled at new diagnosis, from a patient treated with antithyroid drugs. V usage is TRBV4-3 and J usage is TRBJ1-1; D not certain. This sequence was found in a female donor with Graves disease. The CDR3 sequence: CASSQVEGSEAFF. In DNA, the CDR3 is TGCGCCAGCAGCCAAGTAGAAGGTTCTGAAGCTTTCTTT.